The 17 T cell receptor beta chains given below trace back to one sample, sequenced in a study of T cell changes during pregnancy in multiple sclerosis. The assay was immunoSEQ multiplex PCR, and TCRdb's table has in-frame clones only and misses some. The table includes 75,000 to 100,000 clones, approximately 92% detected once. The sequencing used peripheral blood, collected after pregnancy. These receptors all come from a female donor with multiple sclerosis, enrolled in a pregnancy study.

J is TRBJ1-3 and V is TRBV5-1, with TRBD1 matching 7 bases. This CDR3 comprises 14 residues. The germline V gene encodes CDR1 SGHRS and CDR2 YFSETQ. V lost 4 bases, J lost 4 bases, and 5 bases stayed unmatched. CDR3 DNA sequence: TGCGCCAGCAGCCCGAGGGGGCCAGGAAACACCATATATTTT. It is translated as CASSPRGPGNTIYF.

The chain combines TRBV10-3 with TRBJ2-1; no reliable D call. From germline, CDR1 is ENHRY and CDR2 SYGVKD. Trimming left V 0 bases short and J 6 bases short, with 9 bases between. The CDR3 is 14 amino acids. This chain's CDR3 is CAISESSIVNEQFF. CDR3 coding DNA: TGTGCCATCAGTGAGTCGAGCATCGTCAATGAGCAGTTCTTC.

The chain employs TRBV5-1 and TRBJ2-3; 16 positions match TRBD2. The V gene's germline CDR1 is SGHRS and CDR2 YFSETQ. This CDR3 comprises 19 residues. V shed 0 bases, J shed 2 bases, and the junction held 6 bases outside the gene matches. In DNA, the CDR3 is TGCGCCAGCAGCTTGGCCGGGACTAGCGGGGGGGGGTCCACAGATACGCAGTATTTT. It is translated as CASSLAGTSGGGSTDTQYF.

The J gene is TRBJ2-7, the V gene TRBV14, with D uncertain. CDR1 is SGHDN and CDR2 is FVKESK in the germline V gene. CDR3 length: 13 amino acids. The ends were cut back, 0 bases at V and 3 bases at J, with 6 bases in the middle. The DNA of the CDR3 is TGTGCCAGCAGCCAAGAATGGAGCTACGAGCAGTACTTC. It is translated as CASSQEWSYEQYF.

The chain employs TRBV6-5 and TRBJ1-6, with 9 bases lining up with TRBD1. Per the germline V gene, CDR1 is MNHEY and CDR2 is SVGAGI. This CDR3 comprises 15 residues. V lost 6 bases to trimming and J lost 10 bases; unmatched junction nucleotides: 10. The CDR3 DNA is TGTGCCAGCAGAAGGGGGACAGGGATATGGTCACCCCTCCACTTT. It yields the protein CASRRGTGIWSPLHF.

V usage is TRBV4-3 and J usage is TRBJ2-1; the match to TRBD2 covers 11 bases. The CDR3 length is 16 residues. Germline V CDR1 and CDR2: LGHNA, YSLEER. V shed 4 bases, J shed 5 bases, and the junction held 7 bases outside the gene matches. The CDR3 sequence: CASSPTSGGIDNEQFF. Written as DNA, the CDR3 is TGCGCCAGCAGCCCTACTAGCGGGGGTATCGACAATGAGCAGTTCTTC.

This chain joins TRBV18 and TRBJ2-2, with a tentative D call TRBD1 (5 bases). This CDR3 is built from 17 residues. Germline V gene lookup returns CDR1 KGHSH and CDR2 LQKENI. Trimming pared 3 bases from V and 0 bases from J, leaving 14 bases between. The CDR3 DNA reads as TGTGCCAGCTCACCTCAACAGGAGTTCGCGAACACCGGGGAGCTGTTTTTT. Its translation is CASSPQQEFANTGELFF.

The chain joins TRBV5-1 to TRBJ2-1; 10 nucleotides agree with TRBD2. The CDR3 contains 16 residues. Germline V gene sequence: CDR1 SGHRS, CDR2 YFSETQ. V dropped 5 bases and J dropped 0; count of bases not matched to a gene: 5. In DNA, the CDR3 is TGCGCCAGCAGTCGCCTAGCGGGGGTCTCCTACAATGAGCAGTTCTTC. Translation gives CASSRLAGVSYNEQFF. The full variable domain, with the rest looked up from reference TRBV5-1 and TRBJ2-1, is KAGVTQTPRYLIKTRGQQVTLSCSPISGHRSVSWYQQTPGQGLQFLFEYFSETQRNKGNFPGRFSGRQFSNSRSEMNVSTLELGDSALYLCASSRLAGVSYNEQFFGPGTRLTVL.

The chain has TRBV6-6 and TRBJ1-5, with 7 nucleotides matching TRBD1. CDR1 MNHNY and CDR2 SVGAGI come from the germline V gene (reference sequence). The CDR3 has 16 residues. Trimming removed 1 base from V and 7 bases from J; junction bases left unmatched: 10. This CDR3 reads CASSYWDSPKSQPQHF. The CDR3, as DNA: TGTGCCAGCAGTTACTGGGACAGCCCGAAAAGCCAGCCCCAGCATTTT.

V gene TRBV5-6 combines with J gene TRBJ1-1; D is perhaps TRBD1 (5 bases). The germline CDR1 and CDR2 sequences are SGHDT and YYEEEE. This CDR3 region has 15 residues. The V and J ends lost 1 base and 5 bases respectively, with 15 bases between them. The CDR3 is CASSLNGGEETEAFF. The DNA of the CDR3 is TGTGCCAGCAGCTTGAACGGGGGGGAAGAGACTGAAGCTTTCTTT.

The chain has TRBV6-5 and TRBJ2-5; D is unclear. Trimming cost V 2 bases and J 5 bases, with 3 bases left between them. The germline V gene encodes CDR1 MNHEY and CDR2 SVGAGI. CDR3 length: 11 residues. The CDR3, as DNA: TGTGCCAGCAGTTACCGGGAGACCCAGTACTTC. This codes for CASSYRETQYF.

The chain uses TRBV5-1 and TRBJ2-2; D is unresolved. Germline CDR1 and CDR2: SGHRS and YFSETQ. V was shortened by 4 bases and J by 4 bases, with 14 bases between the two germline ends. The CDR3 runs 15 residues. CDR3 DNA sequence: TGCGCCAGCAGCCCCTCTCTAGGATCCACCGGGGAGCTGTTTTTT. Translation: CASSPSLGSTGELFF.

The J gene is TRBJ1-1, the V gene TRBV5-8; 11 bases are a match to TRBD1. The CDR3 is 13 residues long. The trim removed 7 bases at V and 4 bases at J, leaving 3 bases unmatched. Germline CDR1 and CDR2: SGHTS and YDEGEE. The DNA of the CDR3 is TGTGCCAGCGTCGGGACAGGGGGCACTGAAGCTTTCTTT. Protein sequence: CASVGTGGTEAFF.

The gene calls are TRBV7-9 and TRBJ1-1, with TRBD1 identical over 9 bases. Unmatched junction bases numbered 20, after V lost 2 bases and J lost 13 bases. The CDR3 has 17 residues. Germline-derived CDR1 and CDR2 are SEHNR and FQNEAQ (reference sequence). In DNA, the CDR3 is TGTGCCAGCAGCTTAAATTTACAGGGGGCACGAACACTTGAGGATTTCTTT. It encodes CASSLNLQGARTLEDFF. The whole variable domain, remainder taken from reference TRBV7-9 and TRBJ1-1, is DTGVSQNPRHKITKRGQNVTFRCDPISEHNRLYWYRQTLGQGPEFLTYFQNEAQLEKSRLLSDRFSAERPKGSFSTLEIQRTEQGDSAMYLCASSLNLQGARTLEDFFGQGTRLTVV.

A single count supports this clone. CDR3 bases: TGTGCCAGCAGCTGGACTAGTGCTAGGCAAGAGACCCAGTACTTC. This encodes CASSWTSARQETQYF. The chain links TRBV5-4 to TRBJ2-5; 7 bases match TRBD2. CDR3 length: 15 amino acids. Per the germline V gene, CDR1 is SGHNT and CDR2 is YYREEE (reference sequence). The V segment lost 3 bases and the J segment 2 bases; nucleotides outside the gene matches: 7.

The chain carries TRBV4-1 and TRBJ2-1; 8 positions match TRBD1. Looked up from germline, CDR1 is MGHRA and CDR2 is YSYEKL. The CDR3 totals 16 residues. V gave up 6 bases and J gave up 8 bases; unmatched junction bases: 15. The CDR3 is CASREGWTGQDDEQFF. For the CDR3, the DNA is TGCGCCAGCAGGGAGGGGTGGACAGGGCAAGATGATGAGCAGTTCTTC.

This chain joins TRBV7-9 and TRBJ1-2; a possible D gene is TRBD1 (6 bases). This CDR3 has 14 amino acids. Germline V CDR1 and CDR2: SEHNR, FQNEAQ (reference sequence). V was shortened by 7 bases and J by 0 bases, with 12 bases between the two germline ends. The CDR3 reads CASTVQGSNYGYTF. CDR3 DNA: TGTGCCAGCACTGTACAGGGTTCTAACTATGGCTACACCTTC.